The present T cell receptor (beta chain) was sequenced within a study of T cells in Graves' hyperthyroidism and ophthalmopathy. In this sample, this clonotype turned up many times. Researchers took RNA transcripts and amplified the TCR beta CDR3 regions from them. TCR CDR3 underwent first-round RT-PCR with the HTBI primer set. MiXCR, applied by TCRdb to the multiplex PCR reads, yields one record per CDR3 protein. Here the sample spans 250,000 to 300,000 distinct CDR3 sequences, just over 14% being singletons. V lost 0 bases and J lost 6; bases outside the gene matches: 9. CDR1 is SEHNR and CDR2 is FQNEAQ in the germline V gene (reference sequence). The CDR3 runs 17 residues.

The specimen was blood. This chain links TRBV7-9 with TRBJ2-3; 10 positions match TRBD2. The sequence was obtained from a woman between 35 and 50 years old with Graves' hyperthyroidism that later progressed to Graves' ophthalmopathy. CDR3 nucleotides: TGTGCCAGCAGCTTAGCTCCCGGGACTAGCGATACGGATACGCAGTATTTT. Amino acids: CASSLAPGTSDTDTQYF.